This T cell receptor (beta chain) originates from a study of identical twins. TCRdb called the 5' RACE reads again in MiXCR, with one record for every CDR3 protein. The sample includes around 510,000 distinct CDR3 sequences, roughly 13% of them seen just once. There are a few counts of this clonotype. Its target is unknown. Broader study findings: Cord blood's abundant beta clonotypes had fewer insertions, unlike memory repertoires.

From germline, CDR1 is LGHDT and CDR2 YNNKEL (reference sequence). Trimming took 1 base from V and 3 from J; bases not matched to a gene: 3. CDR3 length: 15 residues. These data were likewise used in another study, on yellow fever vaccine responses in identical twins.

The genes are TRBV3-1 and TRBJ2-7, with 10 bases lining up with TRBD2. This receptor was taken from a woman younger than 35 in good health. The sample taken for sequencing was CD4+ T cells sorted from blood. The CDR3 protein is CASSQGLAGLYEQYF. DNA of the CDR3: TGTGCCAGCAGCCAAGGACTAGCGGGCCTCTACGAGCAGTACTTC.